This TCR beta chain was captured by sequencing in a study of T cell responses to AZD1222 COVID-19 vaccine. Trimming took off 3 bases at V and 0 bases at J, with 8 bases between the two ends. Germline-derived CDR1 and CDR2 are SGHNT and YYREEE (reference sequence). The CDR3 has 14 residues. Using immunoSEQ multiplex PCR, the repertoire was profiled, and TCRdb retains in-frame clones only, with some absent. The sample consists of 95,000 to 150,000 clones, roughly nine tenths of them appearing once. This clonotype was sampled from an adult in good health. The V gene is TRBV5-4, the J gene TRBJ2-3; no definite D call. The source material was peripheral blood, sampled on day 0 of AZD1222 vaccination. The CDR3 protein is CASSWSTSTDTQYF. The CDR3 DNA sequence: TGTGCCAGCAGCTGGTCGACTAGCACAGATACGCAGTATTTT.